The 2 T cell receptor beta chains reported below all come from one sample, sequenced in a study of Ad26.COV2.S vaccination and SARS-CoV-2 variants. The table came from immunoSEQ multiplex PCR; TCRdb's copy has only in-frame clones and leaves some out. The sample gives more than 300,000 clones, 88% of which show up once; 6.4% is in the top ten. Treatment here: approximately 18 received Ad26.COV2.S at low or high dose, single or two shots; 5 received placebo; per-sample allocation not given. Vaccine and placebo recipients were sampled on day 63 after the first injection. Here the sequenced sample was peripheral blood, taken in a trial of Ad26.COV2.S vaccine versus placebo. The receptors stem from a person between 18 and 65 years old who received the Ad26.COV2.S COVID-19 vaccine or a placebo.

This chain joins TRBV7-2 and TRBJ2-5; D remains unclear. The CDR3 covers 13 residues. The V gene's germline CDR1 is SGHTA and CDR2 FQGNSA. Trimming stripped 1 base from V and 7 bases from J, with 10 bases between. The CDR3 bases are TGTGCCAGCAGCTTAGAAAGCCAGCGGACCCAGTACTTC. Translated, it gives CASSLESQRTQYF.

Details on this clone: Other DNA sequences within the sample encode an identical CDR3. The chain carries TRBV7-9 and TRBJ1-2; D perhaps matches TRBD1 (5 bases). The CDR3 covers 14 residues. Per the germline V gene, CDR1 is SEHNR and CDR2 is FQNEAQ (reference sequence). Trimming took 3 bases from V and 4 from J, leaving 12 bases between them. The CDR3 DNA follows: TGTGCCAGCAGCTTTCGTCAGGGCGGCTATGGCTACACCTTC. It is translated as CASSFRQGGYGYTF.